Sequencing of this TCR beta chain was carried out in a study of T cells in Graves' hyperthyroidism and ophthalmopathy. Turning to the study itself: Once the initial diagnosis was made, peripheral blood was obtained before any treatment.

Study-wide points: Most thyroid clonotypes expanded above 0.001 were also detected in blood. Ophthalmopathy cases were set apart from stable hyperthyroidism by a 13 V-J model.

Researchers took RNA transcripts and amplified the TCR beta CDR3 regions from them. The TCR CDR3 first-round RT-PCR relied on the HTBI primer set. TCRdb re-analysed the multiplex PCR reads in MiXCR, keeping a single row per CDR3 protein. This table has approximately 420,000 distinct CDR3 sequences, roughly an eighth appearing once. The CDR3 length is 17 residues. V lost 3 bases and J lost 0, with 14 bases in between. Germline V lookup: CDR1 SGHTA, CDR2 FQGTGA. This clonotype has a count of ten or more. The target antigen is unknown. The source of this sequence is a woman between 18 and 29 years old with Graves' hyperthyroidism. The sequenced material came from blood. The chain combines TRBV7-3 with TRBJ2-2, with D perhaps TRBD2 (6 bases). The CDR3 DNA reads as TGTGCCAGCAGCTTGAGTAGCGGAGCTGCGAACACCGGGGAGCTGTTTTTT. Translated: CASSLSSGAANTGELFF. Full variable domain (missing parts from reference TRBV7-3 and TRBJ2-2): GAGVSQTPSNKVTEKGKYVELRCDPISGHTALYWYRQSLGQGPEFLIYFQGTGAADDSGLPNDRFFAVRPEGSVSTLKIQRTERGDSAVYLCASSLSSGAANTGELFFGEGSRLTVL.